What follows are 24 T cell receptor beta chains derived from one specimen sequenced in a study of blood T cell repertoires in COVID-19. Repertoires were generated with immunoSEQ multiplex PCR, while TCRdb's copy carries only in-frame clones and drops some. The sample yields some 80,000 clones, over 80% seen once. Sequencing was done on a sample of peripheral blood. Receptors originate from a man of 80 years or more with active or convalescent COVID-19.

The chain couples TRBV3-1 (or the pseudogene TRBV3-2) to TRBJ1-5; no clear D. The germline gives CDR1 LGHDT, CDR2 YNNKEL (reference sequence). The CDR3 is 15 residues long. Trimming took off 1 base at V and 1 base at J, with 8 bases between the two ends. The DNA for the CDR3 is TGTGCCAGCAGCCAAGCCCCACGGAGCAATCAGCCCCAGCATTTT. Translating gives CASSQAPRSNQPQHF.

Concerning this clone: Other DNA sequences in the same sample also yield this CDR3. The rearrangement links TRBV27 to TRBJ1-2, with 8 bases aligning to TRBD1. The CDR3 consists of 13 residues. Germline CDR1 and CDR2: MNHEY and SMNVEV (reference sequence). Trimming at V came to 6 bases and at J to 4 bases, leaving 4 bases not matched to a gene. The CDR3 region has the DNA TGTGCCAGCAGCGACAGGGGTGGCTATGGCTACACCTTC. Protein: CASSDRGGYGYTF.

The gene calls are TRBV5-6 and TRBJ1-6; D uncertain. This CDR3 contains 12 residues. V lost 4 bases to trimming and J lost 11 bases, with 10 bases between them. Germline CDR1 is SGHDT and CDR2 is YYEEEE. This CDR3 reads CASSIGVTPLHF. CDR3 nucleotides: TGTGCCAGCAGCATAGGAGTCACACCCCTCCACTTT.

As regards this clone: A read error may produce the germline difference seen at one junction end. The genes are TRBV5-1 and TRBJ2-1; 13 bases line up with TRBD2. Per the germline V gene, CDR1 is SGHRS and CDR2 is YFSETQ. The CDR3 runs to 15 residues. CDR3 nucleotides: TGCGCCAGCACCGGGACTAGCGGGACGGGACATGAACAGTTCTTC. It is translated as CASTGTSGTGHEQFF.

The chain uses TRBV19 and TRBJ2-1; 7 bases match TRBD2. The germline V gene has CDR1 LNHDA and CDR2 SQIVND (reference sequence). The CDR3 is 15 residues long. The V and J ends lost 5 bases and 1 base, in that order; junction bases with no gene match: 5. CDR3 DNA: TGTGCCAGTAGTCCTCAGCGGGGTTCCTACAATGAGCAGTTCTTC. Amino acid sequence: CASSPQRGSYNEQFF.

This clone was found once. The chain has TRBV28 and TRBJ1-2, with 9 nucleotides matching TRBD1. V gave up 6 bases and J gave up 10 bases; unmatched junction bases: 12. Germline assignment: CDR1 MDHEN and CDR2 SYDVKM. The CDR3 is made up of 14 amino acids. CDR3 DNA sequence: TGTGCCAGCAGATCAGGACAGGGGTCCGGTGACTACACCTTC. This translates into CASRSGQGSGDYTF.

The J gene is TRBJ2-5, the V gene TRBV18; no clear D. Germline assignment: CDR1 KGHSH and CDR2 LQKENI. CDR3 length: 13 residues. V shed 2 bases and J shed 2 bases, with 6 bases lying between them. The CDR3 sequence is CASSPTRQETQYF. DNA of the CDR3: TGTGCCAGCTCACCAACACGTCAAGAGACCCAGTACTTC.

The chain uses TRBV15 and TRBJ1-1; no clear D. V lost 2 bases and J lost 1, with 14 bases in between. In germline, CDR1 is LNHNV, CDR2 YYDKDF (reference sequence). CDR3 length: 16 amino acids. CDR3 bases: TGTGCCACCAGCAGACCCACAGCCCAACCGAACACTGAAGCTTTCTTT. It is translated as CATSRPTAQPNTEAFF.

The V call is TRBV30, the J call TRBJ1-2; no firm D call. The CDR3 contains 12 residues. The V end lost 4 bases, the J end lost 14 bases, and 20 bases lay between the germline ends. Germline values: CDR1 GTSNPN, CDR2 SVGIG (reference sequence). The CDR3, as DNA: TGTGCCTGGAAGCGGACTGATATGGATAGGACCTTC. The encoded protein is CAWKRTDMDRTF.

With respect to this clone: A junction boundary mismatches the germline segment, possibly from a read error. The V and J genes are TRBV11-2 and TRBJ1-2; TRBD1 aligns across 7 bases. CDR3 size: 13 residues. Germline assignment: CDR1 SGHAT and CDR2 FQNNGV. The CDR3 nucleotides read TGTGCCAGCAGCATAGACAGGGACTATGGCTACACCTTC. Protein product: CASSIDRDYGYTF.

Details on this clone: Mismatch with germline at one junction end may stem from a read error. The V gene is TRBV10-2, the J gene TRBJ2-5, with 14 bases that match TRBD2. The germline gives CDR1 WSHSY, CDR2 SAAADI. The CDR3 covers 16 residues. CDR3 region: CASSPGLAGASLGLHF. In DNA, the CDR3 is TGCGCCAGCAGTCCGGGACTAGCGGGAGCTTCACTCGGCTTGCACTTC.

The CDR3 coding sequence is TGTGCCAGCAGTTTAGGAAGCGGGGCTGCGGGCACCGGGGAGCTGTTTTTT. Amino acids: CASSLGSGAAGTGELFF. The chain uses TRBV6-2 or TRBV6-3 and TRBJ2-2; TRBD2 aligns across 7 bases. CDR3 length: 17 residues. CDR1 and CDR2 from the germline V gene are MNHEY and SVGEGT. After removal of 4 bases from V and 4 bases from J, the junction contained 12 bases not matched to a gene.

With regard to this clone: Germline is not matched at one junction end, which may reflect a read error. The rearrangement uses TRBV27 and TRBJ1-2, with 7 bases aligning to TRBD1. Germline V gene lookup returns CDR1 MNHEY and CDR2 SMNVEV (reference sequence). The CDR3 contains 14 residues. In DNA, the CDR3 is TGTGCCACCAGTCTGACACAGGGGTTCGATGGCTACACCTTC. This translates into CATSLTQGFDGYTF.

The genes are TRBV27 and TRBJ1-3, with 7 bases matching TRBD1. V lost 6 bases to trimming and J lost 1 base; unmatched junction nucleotides: 6. This CDR3 is 15 amino acids long. The germline V gene has CDR1 MNHEY and CDR2 SMNVEV (reference sequence). As DNA, the CDR3 is TGTGCCAGCAGACGTGACAGGGATTCTGGAAACACCATATATTTT. This encodes CASRRDRDSGNTIYF.

The rearrangement links TRBV25-1 to TRBJ1-1, with 12 positions matching TRBD1. Trimming took 1 base from V and 5 from J; bases not matched to a gene: 5. CDR1 is MGHDK, CDR2 SYGVNS, per germline. The CDR3 spans 16 residues. The CDR3, as DNA: TGTGCCAGCAGTGAATCGGGGACAGGGGGCGCGACTGAAGCTTTCTTT. This sequence encodes CASSESGTGGATEAFF.

The rearrangement uses TRBV28 and TRBJ2-1; 7 bases are a match to TRBD2. The CDR3 spans 16 residues. With 6 bases clipped from V and 8 bases from J, the junction kept 16 bases outside the gene matches. Germline lookup yields CDR1 MDHEN and CDR2 SYDVKM. CDR3 nucleotide sequence: TGTGCCAGCAGCCCCCCCCGGGGAGGGCCTATGGATGAGCAGTTCTTC. This encodes CASSPPRGGPMDEQFF.

The chain couples TRBV28 to TRBJ2-7; 10 nucleotides match TRBD2. J was trimmed by 0 bases and V by 8 bases; bases with no gene match: 7. This CDR3 contains 15 residues. Germline lookup yields CDR1 MDHEN and CDR2 SYDVKM. The CDR3 loop is CASGGSGRSSYEQYV. CDR3 nucleotide sequence: TGTGCCAGCGGGGGTAGCGGGAGGAGCTCCTACGAGCAGTACGTC.

The chain employs TRBV18 and TRBJ2-1; maybe TRBD1 (5 bases). CDR1 KGHSH and CDR2 LQKENI come from the germline V gene. V was pared by 3 bases and J by 1 base, with 7 bases between. This CDR3 contains 14 residues. The CDR3 region is CASSPQGSYNEQFF. Written as DNA, the CDR3 is TGTGCCAGCTCACCCCAGGGATCCTACAATGAGCAGTTCTTC.

The V gene is TRBV7-9, the J gene TRBJ1-6, with a possible D match to TRBD1 (5 bases). This CDR3 is built from 14 residues. CDR1 is SEHNR and CDR2 is FQNEAQ in the germline V gene (reference sequence). V lost 6 bases, J lost 5 bases, and 11 bases lay in between. CDR3 sequence reads: CASSNQGDNSPLHF. The CDR3, as DNA: TGTGCCAGCAGTAATCAGGGTGATAATTCACCCCTCCACTTT. The complete variable domain, with remaining parts taken from reference TRBV7-9 and TRBJ1-6, reads DTGVSQNPRHKITKRGQNVTFRCDPISEHNRLYWYRQTLGQGPEFLTYFQNEAQLEKSRLLSDRFSAERPKGSFSTLEIQRTEQGDSAMYLCASSNQGDNSPLHFGNGTRLTVT.

The chain carries TRBV15 and TRBJ1-4; perhaps TRBD1 as D (6 bases). This CDR3 contains 13 residues. Germline CDR1 and CDR2: LNHNV and YYDKDF (reference sequence). Trimming took off 3 bases at V and 8 bases at J, with 10 bases between the two ends. The CDR3 spells CATSRGAREKLFF. Here the CDR3 DNA reads TGTGCCACCAGCAGGGGGGCGCGGGAAAAACTGTTTTTT.

The chain is built from TRBV5-1 and TRBJ2-3, with 11 bases aligning to TRBD2. V was pared by 2 bases and J by 2 bases, with 4 bases of the junction left unmatched. The CDR3 runs 16 residues. Germline-derived CDR1 and CDR2 are SGHRS and YFSETQ. CDR3 region: CASSFPSGGSTDTQYF. CDR3 sequence (DNA): TGCGCCAGCAGCTTTCCTAGCGGGGGGTCCACAGATACGCAGTATTTT.

This chain joins TRBV19 and TRBJ1-2; TRBD1 matches 9 bases. The CDR3 contains 15 residues. Per germline, CDR1 LNHDA and CDR2 SQIVND (reference sequence). Germline trimming cut 5 bases from V and 4 bases from J; bases unmatched to any gene: 8. Here the CDR3 DNA reads TGTGCCAGTAGTGTAGGACAGGGGCTAGCCTATGGCTACACCTTC. Its protein is CASSVGQGLAYGYTF.

The chain employs TRBV6-2 or TRBV6-3 and TRBJ2-2; D perhaps matches TRBD1 (6 bases). The CDR3 loop spans 15 amino acids. Trimming stripped 6 bases from V and 5 bases from J, with 16 bases between. CDR1 is MNHEY and CDR2 is SVGEGT in the germline V gene. The CDR3 nucleotides read TGTGCCAGCAGCCGCGTTGTGGGGGCAACCGGGGAGCTGTTTTTT. Translation gives CASSRVVGATGELFF.

The CDR3 protein is CATGGRQNTGELFF. The CDR3 DNA reads as TGTGCCACAGGCGGGCGACAAAACACCGGGGAGCTGTTTTTT. This chain uses TRBV6-5 with TRBJ2-2; D might be TRBD2 (5 bases). This CDR3 comprises 14 residues. Trimming removed 10 bases at V and 2 bases at J, with 14 bases between. CDR1 and CDR2 (germline): MNHEY, SVGAGI.